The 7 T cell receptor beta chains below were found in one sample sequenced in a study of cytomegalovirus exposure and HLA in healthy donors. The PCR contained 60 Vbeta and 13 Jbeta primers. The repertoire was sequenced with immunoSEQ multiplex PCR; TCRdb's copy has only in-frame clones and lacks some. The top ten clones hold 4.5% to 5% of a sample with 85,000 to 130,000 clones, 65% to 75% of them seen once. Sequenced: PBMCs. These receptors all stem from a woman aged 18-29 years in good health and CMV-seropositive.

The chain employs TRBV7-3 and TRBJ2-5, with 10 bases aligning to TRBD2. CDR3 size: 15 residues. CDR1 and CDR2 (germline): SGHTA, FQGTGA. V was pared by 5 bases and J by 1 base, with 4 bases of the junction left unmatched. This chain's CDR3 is CASSATSGFQETQYF. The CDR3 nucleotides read TGTGCCAGCAGCGCGACTAGCGGGTTCCAAGAGACCCAGTACTTC.

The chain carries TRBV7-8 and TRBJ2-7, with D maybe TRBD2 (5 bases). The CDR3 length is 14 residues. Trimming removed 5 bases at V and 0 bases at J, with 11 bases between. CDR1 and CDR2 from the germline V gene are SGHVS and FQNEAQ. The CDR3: CASSPSGSSYEQYF. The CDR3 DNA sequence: TGTGCCAGCAGCCCAAGCGGTAGCTCCTACGAGCAGTACTTC.

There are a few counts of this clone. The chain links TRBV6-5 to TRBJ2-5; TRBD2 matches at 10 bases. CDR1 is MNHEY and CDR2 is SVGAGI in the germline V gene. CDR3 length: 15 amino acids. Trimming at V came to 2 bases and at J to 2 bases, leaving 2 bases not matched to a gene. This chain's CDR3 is CASSYEAGGQETQYF. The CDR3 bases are TGTGCCAGCAGTTACGAAGCGGGAGGGCAAGAGACCCAGTACTTC.

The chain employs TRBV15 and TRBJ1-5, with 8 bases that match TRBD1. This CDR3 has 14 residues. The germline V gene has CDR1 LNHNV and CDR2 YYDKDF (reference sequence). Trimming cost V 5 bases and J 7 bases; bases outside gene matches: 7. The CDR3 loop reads CATSGQGSRQPQHF. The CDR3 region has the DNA TGTGCCACCAGCGGACAGGGTAGCAGACAGCCCCAGCATTTT.

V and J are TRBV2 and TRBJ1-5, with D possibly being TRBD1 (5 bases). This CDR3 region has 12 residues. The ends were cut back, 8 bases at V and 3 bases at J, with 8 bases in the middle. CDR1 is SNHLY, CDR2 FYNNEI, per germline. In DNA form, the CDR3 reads TGTGCCAGCCAGGGAAACAATCAGCCCCAGCATTTT. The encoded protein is CASQGNNQPQHF.

The CDR3 here is CASSDGLAGGQETQYF. The CDR3 coding sequence is TGTGCCAGCAGCGACGGACTAGCGGGAGGCCAAGAGACCCAGTACTTC. The chain recombines TRBV5-4 with TRBJ2-5; 14 nucleotides align to TRBD2. Trimming cost V 4 bases and J 1 base; bases outside gene matches: 3. From germline, CDR1 is SGHNT and CDR2 YYREEE (reference sequence). The CDR3 spans 16 residues.

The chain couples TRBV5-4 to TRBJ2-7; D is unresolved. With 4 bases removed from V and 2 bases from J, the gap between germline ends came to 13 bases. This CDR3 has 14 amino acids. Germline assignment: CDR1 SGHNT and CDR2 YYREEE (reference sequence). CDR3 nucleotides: TGTGCCAGCAGCATAAGGAGACGTCCCTACGAGCAGTACTTC. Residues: CASSIRRRPYEQYF.